Reported below is one T cell receptor (beta chain). Its antigen is undetermined. The data derive from a study of cytomegalovirus exposure and HLA in healthy donors. The PCR used 60 Vbeta and 13 Jbeta primers. Sequenced by immunoSEQ multiplex PCR; TCRdb stores in-frame clones only, minus some. The table shows more than 85,000 clones, with over 65% occurring only once. The CDR3 extends over 17 amino acids. V lost 0 bases, J lost 6 bases, and 10 bases stayed unmatched. Germline CDR1 reads PRHDT; CDR2 reads FYEKMQ (reference sequence). Whole-study findings and limits: CMV serostatus stood as the only immune exposure information on hand. The productive fraction for most TCR beta V segments was about 90% or about 30% in an earlier analysis. Accurate HLA-A and HLA-B prediction from TCR beta sequences was reported for most subjects. Analysis was carried out at a later point, and it linked a missense DCLRE1C variant to TCR beta V- and J-gene trimming.

The TCR originated in a man in his forties in good health and CMV-seropositive. The sequencing sample was made of PBMCs. J is TRBJ2-7 and V is TRBV13; 11 bases line up with TRBD2. The CDR3 nucleotides are TGTGCCAGCAGCTTAGGGGCGGTGGGGACTAGCGGTATCGAGCAGTACTTC. Residues: CASSLGAVGTSGIEQYF.